The text below deals with one TCR beta chain. Antigen: not known. This entry comes from a study of CD4 T cells in relation to SARS-CoV-2 and coronaviruses. About the research overall: PBMCs were cultured with antigen for over nine days before TCR beta sequencing.

There are 15 residues in the CDR3. Assay used: immunoSEQ multiplex PCR; TCRdb lists only in-frame clones, some missing. Of around 26,000 clones listed, 74% were seen once; the top ten hold approximately 22%. The unexposed donors gave CD4+ T cells in about 2010-2019, prior to COVID-19. After approximately ten days of culture, CD4+ T cells were isolated. This receptor was taken from a human donor in good health. This sequence joins TRBV21-1 and TRBJ2-7; TRBD2 was called by the table and not checked on the DNA. TRBV21-1 is designated a pseudogene. Specimen: CD4+ T cells from PBMCs, cultured in vitro. The DNA of the CDR3 is TGTGCCAGCAGCAAACTAGGAAGGCGGAACTACGAGCAGTACTTC. Residues: CASSKLGRRNYEQYF.